This T cell receptor (beta chain) comes out of a study of blood T cell repertoires in COVID-19. As originally analysed: Quantification of nucleated cells was approximated via reference gene primer amplification. The data were produced by immunoSEQ multiplex PCR, yet TCRdb's version contains in-frame clones alone and is incomplete. V, J and clone size are taken as reported in that table, and D and trimming were inferred from the DNA itself. The sample has 200,000 to 250,000 clones; around 80% are singletons. The CDR3 contains 14 residues. V lost 4 bases to trimming and J lost 4 bases, with 13 bases between them. The germline V gene has CDR1 ENHRY and CDR2 SYGVKD.

Source material: PBMCs or T cells enriched from blood (not recorded which). This sequence joins TRBV10-3 and TRBJ1-1; weak D call: TRBD1 (5 bases). The TCR comes from a man aged 60 to 69 who had recovered from COVID-19. As DNA, the CDR3 is TGTGCCATCAGTGGGTGGGGGGGTACCACTGAAGCTTTCTTT. Residues: CAISGWGGTTEAFF.